This TCR beta chain originates from a study of OX40 agonist ivuxolimab in advanced cancers. Overall study context: Patients were given ivuxolimab, an antibody that agonizes OX40 (CD134).

The CDR3 length is 17 residues. The germline V gene encodes CDR1 SGHRS and CDR2 YFSETQ. V shed 0 bases and J 10 bases; nucleotides not matched to a gene: 12. In the case of this clone: Antigen unknown.

Measured with immunoSEQ multiplex PCR; TCRdb has only the in-frame clones, and not every one. The sample contains under 110,000 clones, 90% of which appear only once. Study-level results: Both blood CD4+ and CD8+ T cells showed clonal growth by week 6 at 0.1 to 3.0 mg/kg. Still undetermined is the antigen specificity of the expanded peripheral T cells.

Material: CD4+ or CD8+ T cells sorted from blood, obtained in a trial of the OX40 agonist ivuxolimab. This sequence originates from an adult with an advanced solid tumor such as melanoma, head and neck, liver or kidney cancer. The chain recombines TRBV5-1 with TRBJ1-6; TRBD1 matches 8 bases. The DNA for the CDR3 is TGCGCCAGCAGCTTGGAACTCGGACAGGGCGGTATGTCACCCCTCCACTTT. Amino acids: CASSLELGQGGMSPLHF.